The rows below give T cell receptor beta chains drawn from one sample of a study of CD8 T cells in ankylosing spondylitis. Each CDR3 protein gets one entry after TCRdb re-called the 5' RACE reads with MiXCR. In the table there are 150,000 to 200,000 distinct CDR3 sequences, 10% to 15% of which are singletons. Input material: blood, either unsorted or a sorted T cell fraction (not recorded which). These receptors came from a female donor with ankylosing spondylitis or in good health (not recorded which). Each CDR3 is given with its conserved first and last residue. D genes are given only for firm matches. The size entry is marked missing in some rows and otherwise reads once, few, many or a size class.

J gene: TRBJ2-4
V gene: TRBV19
clone size: .
CDR3 length: 18
D gene: TRBD1
CDR3 DNA: TGTGCCAGCGGACCCGGGACAGGGCGGCTGGTAGCCAAAAACATTCAGTACTTC
CDR3 protein: CASGPGTGRLVAKNIQYF

J gene: TRBJ2-1
V gene: TRBV5-1
clone size: many
CDR3 length: 15
D gene: TRBD2
CDR3 DNA: TGCGCCAGCAGCTTGGGCCTAGCGGGAGTCAGTGAGCAGTTCTTC
CDR3 protein: CASSLGLAGVSEQFF

J gene: TRBJ2-7
V gene: TRBV11-1
clone size: many
CDR3 length: 15
D gene: TRBD2
CDR3 DNA: TGTGCCAGCAGCCGTACTAGCGGGAGGGCTCGCGAGCAGTACTTC
CDR3 protein: CASSRTSGRAREQYF

J gene: TRBJ1-2
V gene: TRBV29-1
clone size: many
CDR3 length: 13
D gene: TRBD1
CDR3 DNA: TGCAGCGTTGGGACAGGGGATGGCTATGGCTACACCTTC
CDR3 protein: CSVGTGDGYGYTF

J gene: TRBJ1-1
V gene: TRBV6-2/TRBV6-3
clone size: many
CDR3 length: 13
D gene: TRBD1
CDR3 DNA: TGTGCCAGCAGGTTATCAGGGGGCCTTGAAGCTTTCTTT
CDR3 protein: CASRLSGGLEAFF

J gene: TRBJ2-1
V gene: TRBV7-9
clone size: many
CDR3 length: 14
D gene: TRBD2
CDR3 DNA: TGTGCCAGCAGCCCTAGCGGGATCTCCGGTGAGCAGTTCTTC
CDR3 protein: CASSPSGISGEQFF

J gene: TRBJ1-2
V gene: TRBV7-2
clone size: many
CDR3 length: 13
D gene: .
CDR3 DNA: TGTGCCAGCAGCTTCGGCAGGGGCTATGGCTACACCTTC
CDR3 protein: CASSFGRGYGYTF

J gene: TRBJ2-2
V gene: TRBV11-2
clone size: .
CDR3 length: 12
D gene: .
CDR3 DNA: TGTGCCAGCACCCTAAACGCCGGGGAGCTGTTTTTT
CDR3 protein: CASTLNAGELFF

J gene: TRBJ2-3
V gene: TRBV11-2
clone size: many
CDR3 length: 13
D gene: .
CDR3 DNA: TGTGCCAGCAGCCTTGGGGTATCAGATACGCAGTATTTT
CDR3 protein: CASSLGVSDTQYF

J gene: TRBJ2-7
V gene: TRBV7-6
clone size: many
CDR3 length: 15
D gene: TRBD2
CDR3 DNA: TGTGCCAGCAGCAACACGGGACTAGCCTCCTACGAGCAGTACTTC
CDR3 protein: CASSNTGLASYEQYF